This T cell receptor beta chain is from a study of CD8 T cells in ankylosing spondylitis. In this sample, this clonotype turned up a few times. Antigen: not known. Whole-study findings and limits: Reports say disease-linked clones showed up significantly more in matched ankylosing spondylitis synovial fluid. Several highly homologous variants formed a TCR beta motif that appeared characteristic of ankylosing spondylitis blood. Clones linked with disease were CD8+ and fairly uncommon in the peripheral blood.

V dropped 6 bases and J dropped 5 bases, with 10 bases sitting between them. Germline CDR1 reads DFQATT; CDR2 reads SNEGSKA (reference sequence). This CDR3 is built from 11 residues. TCRdb reanalysed the 5' RACE reads using MiXCR and keeps one entry per CDR3 protein. The repertoire holds around 340,000 distinct CDR3 sequences, about 15% seen once, with 1.1% in the top ten. The gene calls are TRBV20-1 and TRBJ1-2; TRBD1 is a possible D gene (5 bases). The source material was blood, either unsorted or a sorted T cell fraction (not recorded which). The TCR was taken from a male donor with ankylosing spondylitis or in good health (not recorded which). The CDR3: CSAGGGYGYTF. In DNA, the CDR3 is TGCAGTGCCGGCGGGGGTTATGGCTACACCTTC.